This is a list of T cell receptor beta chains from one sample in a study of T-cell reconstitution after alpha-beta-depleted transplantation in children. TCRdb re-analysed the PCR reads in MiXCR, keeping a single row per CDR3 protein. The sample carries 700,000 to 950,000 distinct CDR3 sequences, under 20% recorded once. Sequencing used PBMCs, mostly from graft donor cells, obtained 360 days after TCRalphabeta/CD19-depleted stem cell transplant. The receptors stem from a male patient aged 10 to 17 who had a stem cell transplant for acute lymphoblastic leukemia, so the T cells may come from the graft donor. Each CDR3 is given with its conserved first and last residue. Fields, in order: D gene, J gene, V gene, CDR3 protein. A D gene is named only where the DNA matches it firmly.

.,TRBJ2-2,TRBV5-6,CASSLGYSHPGELFF
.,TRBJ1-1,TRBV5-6,CASSLDRRAAFF
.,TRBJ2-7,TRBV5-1,CASSLATQVYEQYF
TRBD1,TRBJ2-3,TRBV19,CASSTESQGASTDTQYF
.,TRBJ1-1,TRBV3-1,CASSHTGRLNTEAFF
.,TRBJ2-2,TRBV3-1,CASSQELVGRTGELFF
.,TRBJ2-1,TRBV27,CASSPGPRPSEQFF
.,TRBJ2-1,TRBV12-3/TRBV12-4,CASRESAGNEQFF
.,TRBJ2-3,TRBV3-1,CATSQAPGSSGTTDTQYF
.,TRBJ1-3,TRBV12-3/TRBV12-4,CASSPSNPSIPLNTIYF
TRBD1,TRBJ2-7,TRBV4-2,CASQGQGADEQYF
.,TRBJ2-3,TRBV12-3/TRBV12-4,CASSFGLVNTDTQYF
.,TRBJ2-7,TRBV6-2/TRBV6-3,CASSYSLFLYEQYF
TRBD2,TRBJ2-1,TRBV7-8,CASSLGVAGPYNEQFF
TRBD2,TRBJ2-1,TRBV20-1,CSARDGLAGATYNEQFF
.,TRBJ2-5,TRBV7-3,CASSLMGTEETQYF
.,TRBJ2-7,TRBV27,CASSLSPRTVWEQYF
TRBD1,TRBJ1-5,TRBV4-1,CASSHLPGQGNNQPQHF
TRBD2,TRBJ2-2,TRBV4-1,CASSPTRGRAAGELFF
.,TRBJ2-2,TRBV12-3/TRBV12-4,CASSLVEEGAGELFF
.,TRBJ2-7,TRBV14,CASSPRTARWDHEQYF
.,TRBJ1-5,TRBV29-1,CSVGSGPSNQPQHF
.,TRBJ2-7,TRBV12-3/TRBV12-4,CASSLGVGGDEQYF
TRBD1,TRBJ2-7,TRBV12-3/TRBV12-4,CASTESTGPGSYEQYF
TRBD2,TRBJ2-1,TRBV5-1,CASSPWGREEIDEQFF
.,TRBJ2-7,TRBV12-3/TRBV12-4,CASRDSISGQYF
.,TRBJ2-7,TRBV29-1,CSVEEVSYEQYF
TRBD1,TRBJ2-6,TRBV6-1,CASRADRVGANVLTF
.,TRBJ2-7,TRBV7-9,CASSFLEGAVDEQYF
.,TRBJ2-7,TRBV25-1,CASSEFVYEQYF
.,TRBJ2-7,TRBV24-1,CATAGAGYEQYF
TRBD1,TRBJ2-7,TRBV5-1,CASSLGDRGQYF
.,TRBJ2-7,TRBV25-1,CASSDPLDRAYEQYF
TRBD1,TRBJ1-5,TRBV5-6,CARRTGGADQPQHF
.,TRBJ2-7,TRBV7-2,CASASGPPSYEQYF
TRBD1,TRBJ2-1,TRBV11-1,CASKGQPSSYNEQFF
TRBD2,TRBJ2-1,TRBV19,CASSGGTSGRHYSFF
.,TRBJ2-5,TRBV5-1,CASSRDDQETQYF
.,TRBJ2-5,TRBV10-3,CAISGGPLETQYF
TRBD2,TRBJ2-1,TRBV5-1,CASRPKAGVSYNEQFF
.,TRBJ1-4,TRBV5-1,CASSLTGPTNEKLFF
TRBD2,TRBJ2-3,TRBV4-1,CASSQESRTSGFTDTQYF
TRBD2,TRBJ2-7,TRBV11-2,CASSTNGPRLAGVPSYEQYF
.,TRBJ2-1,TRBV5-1,CASSLGSGNEQFF
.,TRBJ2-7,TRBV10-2,CASVRTASAAYEQYF
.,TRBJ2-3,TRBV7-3,CASRPIAASTDTQYF
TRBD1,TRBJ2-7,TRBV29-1,CSVRVAEPQGSSYEQYF
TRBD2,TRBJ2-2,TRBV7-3,CASSSTSPGELFF
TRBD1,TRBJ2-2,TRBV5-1,CASSSGQGWTGELFF
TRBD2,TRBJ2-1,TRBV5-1,CASSLGLAGVGNEQFF
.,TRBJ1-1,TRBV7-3,CASSLDGMHSTEAFF
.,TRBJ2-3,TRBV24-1,CATSDLGEDTQYF
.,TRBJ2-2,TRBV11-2,CASSLFRWQGGETGELFF
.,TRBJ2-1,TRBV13,CASSRGFDSDNEQFF
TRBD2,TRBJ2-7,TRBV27,CASRGVTSGRSGEQYF